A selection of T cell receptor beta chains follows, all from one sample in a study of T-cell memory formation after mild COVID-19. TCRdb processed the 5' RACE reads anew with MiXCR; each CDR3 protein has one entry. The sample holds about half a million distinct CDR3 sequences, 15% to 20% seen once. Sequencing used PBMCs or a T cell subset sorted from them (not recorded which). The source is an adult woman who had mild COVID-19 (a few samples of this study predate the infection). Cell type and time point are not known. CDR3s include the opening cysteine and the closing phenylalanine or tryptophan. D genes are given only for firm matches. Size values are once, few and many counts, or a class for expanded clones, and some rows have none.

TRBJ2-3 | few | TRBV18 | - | CASSPPSGVLTDTQYF | TGTGCCAGCTCACCACCTTCGGGGGTTCTCACAGATACGCAGTATTTT
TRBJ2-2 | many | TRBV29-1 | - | CSVASNTGELFF | TGCAGCGTTGCCTCGAACACCGGGGAGCTGTTTTTT
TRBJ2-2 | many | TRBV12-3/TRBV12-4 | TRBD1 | CASSPTTGTGPTGELFF | TGTGCCAGCAGTCCAACCACCGGGACAGGACCCACCGGGGAGCTGTTTTTT
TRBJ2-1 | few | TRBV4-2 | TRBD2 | CASSQGTSEYNEQFF | TGTGCCAGCAGCCAAGGGACTAGCGAGTACAATGAGCAGTTCTTC
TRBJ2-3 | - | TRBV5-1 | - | CASSSDSSTDTQYF | TGCGCCAGCAGCTCGGACAGCAGCACAGATACGCAGTATTTT
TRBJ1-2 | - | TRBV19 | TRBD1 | CASSNTGTGNYGYTF | TGTGCCAGTAGTAACACCGGGACAGGGAACTATGGCTACACCTTC
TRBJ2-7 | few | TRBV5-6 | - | CASSLPDSDEQYF | TGTGCCAGCAGCTTGCCCGACAGCGACGAGCAGTACTTC
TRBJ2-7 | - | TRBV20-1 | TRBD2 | CSATPGLAGAPYEQYF | TGCAGTGCTACTCCGGGACTAGCGGGAGCCCCCTACGAGCAGTACTTC
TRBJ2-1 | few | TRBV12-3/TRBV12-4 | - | CASSLGSGHYNEQFF | TGTGCCAGCAGTTTGGGTAGCGGCCACTACAATGAGCAGTTCTTC
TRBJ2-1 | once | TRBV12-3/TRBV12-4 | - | CASQGHEQFF | TGTGCTAGCCAGGGCCATGAGCAGTTCTTC
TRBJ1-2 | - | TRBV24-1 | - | CATSDIGQPYGYTF | TGTGCCACCAGTGATATAGGACAGCCCTATGGCTACACCTTC
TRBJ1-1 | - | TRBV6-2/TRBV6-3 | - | CASSYSGLPGDTEAFF | TGTGCCAGCAGTTACTCGGGACTTCCAGGGGACACTGAAGCTTTTTTT
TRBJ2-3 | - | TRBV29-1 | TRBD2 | CSAVGLAGSTDTQYF | TGCAGCGCGGTGGGGCTAGCGGGGAGCACAGATACGCAGTATTTT
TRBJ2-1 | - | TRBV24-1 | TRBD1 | CATSDGQGESMDEQFF | TGTGCCACCAGTGACGGACAGGGCGAGTCAATGGATGAGCAGTTCTTC
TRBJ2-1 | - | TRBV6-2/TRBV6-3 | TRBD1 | CASTLDRVNEQFF | TGTGCCAGCACTCTCGACAGGGTCAATGAGCAGTTCTTC
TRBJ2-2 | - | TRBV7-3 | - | CASSLGPGNTGELFF | TGTGCCAGCAGCTTAGGTCCAGGGAACACCGGGGAGCTGTTTTTT
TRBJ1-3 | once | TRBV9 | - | CASSSYLGSSSGNTIYF | TGTGCCAGCAGCTCCTACCTTGGCTCGAGCTCTGGAAACACCATATATTTT
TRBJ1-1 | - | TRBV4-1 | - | CASSQGTWLSEAFF | TGCGCCAGCAGCCAAGGGACTTGGCTAAGTGAAGCTTTCTTT
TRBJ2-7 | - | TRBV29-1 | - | CSVESGTYYEQYF | TGCAGCGTTGAATCAGGCACCTACTACGAGCAGTACTTC
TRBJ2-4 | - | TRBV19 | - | CASSIGLKNIQYF | TGTGCCAGTAGTATAGGACTCAAAAACATTCAGTACTTC
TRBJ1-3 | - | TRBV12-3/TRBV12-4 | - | CASSGLRSVGNTIYF | TGTGCCAGCAGTGGTCTTCGGTCGGTTGGAAACACCATATATTTT
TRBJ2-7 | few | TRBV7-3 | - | CASSPTSGPESYEQYF | TGTGCCAGCAGCCCTACCAGTGGCCCCGAATCCTACGAGCAGTACTTC
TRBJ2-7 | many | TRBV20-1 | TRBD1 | CSASKSGGNYEQYF | TGCAGTGCTAGTAAGTCAGGGGGCAACTACGAGCAGTACTTC
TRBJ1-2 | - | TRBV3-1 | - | CASSQAMGRAFYGYTF | TGTGCCAGCAGCCAAGCTATGGGCAGGGCCTTCTATGGCTACACCTTC